This TCR beta chain is drawn from a study of human T cells and chemical hapten exposure. Study summary: Upper-back patches of 0.01% DPC were read at 6 days. Predominantly women, the patients had alopecia areata, totalis or universalis. Study-level points and caveats: DPC sensitization did not alter TCRs above 1 in 1000 frequency.

Turning to this clonotype: Its antigen remains unknown.

TCRdb redid the calling of the RACE reads with MiXCR, one entry per CDR3 protein. The sample includes 90,000 to 140,000 distinct CDR3 sequences, about 34% of them seen just once. Documented time point: patch test 3, about 24 weeks after DPC sensitization. Specified treatment: therapeutic diphenylcyclopropenone sensitization with weekly scalp DPC. Drawing of blood took place ahead of applying each patch test. The CDR3 consists of 14 residues. The germline V and J ends were trimmed by 0 bases and 7 bases, with 11 bases remaining between them. Germline CDR1 and CDR2: SGHRS and YFSETQ. Sequencing used whole blood, obtained in connection with sensitization to the hapten diphenylcyclopropenone (DPC). The chain employs TRBV5-1 and TRBJ1-5; a weak D match, TRBD1 (5 bases). This TCR derives from a man between 35 and 55 years old with alopecia areata. Some clones in this sample may be carry-over from other donors' samples. The CDR3 DNA sequence: TGCGCCAGCAGCTTGGTTGGGGGAGACCAGCCCCAGCATTTT. It specifies CASSLVGGDQPQHF.